This T cell receptor (beta chain) was found in a study of T cell repertoires in cytomegalovirus infection. Findings of the study overall: Dominating the ex vivo response were TCR beta clonotypes that were CMV-specific and HLA-C-restricted.

Germline CDR1 SGHAT, CDR2 FQNNGV. V dropped 5 bases and J dropped 3 bases, with 15 bases sitting between them. CDR3 size: 15 residues. TCRdb passed the reads through MiXCR, listing each CDR3 protein once. The data show nearly 700,000 distinct CDR3 sequences, about 30% seen once. This clonotype turned up a few times. Its specificity is not known. Sequenced material: cultured PBMCs, taken from culture after CMV antigen stimulation. The chain employs TRBV11-2 and TRBJ2-3; possible D gene TRBD1, 6 bases. The sequence was collected from a human donor in good health (CMV status not recorded). Some clones in this sample may be carry-over from other donors' samples. In DNA, the CDR3 is TGTGCCAGCAGCCGGACGCCGCAGGGGACAGATACGCAGTATTTT. Encoded protein: CASSRTPQGTDTQYF. The variable domain in full, with the rest retrieved from reference TRBV11-2 and TRBJ2-3, is EAGVAQSPRYKIIEKRQSVAFWCNPISGHATLYWYQQILGQGPKLLIQFQNNGVVDDSQLPKDRFSAERLKGVDSTLKIQPAKLEDSAVYLCASSRTPQGTDTQYFGPGTRLTVL.